This T cell receptor (beta chain) was recovered during a study of blood T cell repertoires in COVID-19. Background on the study: From T cells, B-cell-depleted T cells, or PBMCs came the material, which was cDNA or gDNA.

Generated by immunoSEQ multiplex PCR, the TCRdb table keeps only in-frame clones and is missing some. The table shows around 260,000 clones, with about 85% occurring only once. V was cut by 3 bases and J by 7 bases, with 13 bases left in between. This CDR3 is 14 amino acids long. In germline, CDR1 is SGHNT, CDR2 YENEEA. The sample was peripheral blood. The TCR originated in a human donor with COVID-19, enrolled during active disease. The donor label of this sample is uncertain. V is TRBV11-3 and J is TRBJ2-1; possible D gene TRBD2, 6 bases. The DNA of the CDR3 is TGTGCCAGCAGCTTTTCCCAGACTAGAAATGAGCAGTTCTTC. Translating gives CASSFSQTRNEQFF.